Listed here is a single TCR beta chain. The sample originates from a study of blood T cell repertoires in COVID-19. In the study overall: T cells, B-cell-depleted T cells, or PBMCs provided the cDNA or gDNA that served as material.

Germline V gives CDR1 SGHTA, CDR2 FQGTGA. The CDR3 totals 14 residues. The V gene lost 2 bases and the J gene lost 7 bases, with 12 bases spanning the gap. The authors' processing: Amplified reference gene primers provided the basis for estimating nucleated cell counts. Here immunoSEQ multiplex PCR was the method, and the copy in TCRdb shows in-frame clones only, minus some. V and J calls and clone size come straight from that table; D and trimming were deduced from the DNA. The table lists about 180,000 clones, 90% of them singletons. The V gene is TRBV7-3, the J gene TRBJ2-1, with D possibly TRBD2 on 5 matching bases. This clonotype was obtained from a man over 45 with acute or convalescent COVID-19. Source material: peripheral blood. Here the CDR3 reads CASSLDPTSNEQFF. The CDR3 coding sequence is TGTGCCAGCAGCTTAGACCCAACTAGTAATGAGCAGTTCTTC. The entire variable domain, with the rest obtained from reference TRBV7-3 and TRBJ2-1, is as follows: GAGVSQTPSNKVTEKGKYVELRCDPISGHTALYWYRQSLGQGPEFLIYFQGTGAADDSGLPNDRFFAVRPEGSVSTLKIQRTERGDSAVYLCASSLDPTSNEQFFGPGTRLTVL.